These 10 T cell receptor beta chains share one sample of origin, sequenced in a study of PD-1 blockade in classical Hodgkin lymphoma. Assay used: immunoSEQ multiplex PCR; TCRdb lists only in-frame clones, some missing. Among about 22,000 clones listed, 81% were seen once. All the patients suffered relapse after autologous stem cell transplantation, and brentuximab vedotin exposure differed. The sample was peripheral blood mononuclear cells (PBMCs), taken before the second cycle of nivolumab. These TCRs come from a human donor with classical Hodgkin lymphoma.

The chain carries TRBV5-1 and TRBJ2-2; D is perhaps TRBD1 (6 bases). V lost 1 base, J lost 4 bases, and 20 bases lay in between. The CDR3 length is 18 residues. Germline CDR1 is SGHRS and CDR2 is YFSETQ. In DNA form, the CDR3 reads TGCGCCAGCAGCTTGTTTTACGGGTCAGGGGCCGGCACCGGGGAGCTGTTTTTT. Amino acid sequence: CASSLFYGSGAGTGELFF.

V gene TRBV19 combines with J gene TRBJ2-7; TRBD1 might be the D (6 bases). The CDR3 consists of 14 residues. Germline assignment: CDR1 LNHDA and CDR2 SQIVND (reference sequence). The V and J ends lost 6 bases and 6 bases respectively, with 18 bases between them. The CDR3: CASSWGRGLGEQYF. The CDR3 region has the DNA TGTGCCAGTAGCTGGGGCAGGGGCTTGGGCGAGCAGTACTTC. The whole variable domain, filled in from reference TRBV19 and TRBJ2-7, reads DGGITQSPKYLFRKEGQNVTLSCEQNLNHDAMYWYRQDPGQGLRLIYYSQIVNDFQKGDIAEGYSVSREKKESFPLTVTSAQKNPTAFYLCASSWGRGLGEQYFGPGTRLTVT.

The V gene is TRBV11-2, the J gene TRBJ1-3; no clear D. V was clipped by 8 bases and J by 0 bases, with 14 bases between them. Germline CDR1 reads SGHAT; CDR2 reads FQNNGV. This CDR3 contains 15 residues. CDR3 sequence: CASGWLGSSGNTIYF. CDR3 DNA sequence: TGTGCCAGCGGCTGGTTAGGGTCCTCTGGAAACACCATATATTTT.

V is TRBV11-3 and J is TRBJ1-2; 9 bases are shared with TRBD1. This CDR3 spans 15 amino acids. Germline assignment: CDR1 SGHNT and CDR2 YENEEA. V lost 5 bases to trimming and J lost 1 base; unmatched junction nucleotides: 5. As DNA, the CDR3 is TGTGCCAGCAGCGCAGGGGACAGGGTTAACTATGGCTACACCTTC. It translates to CASSAGDRVNYGYTF.

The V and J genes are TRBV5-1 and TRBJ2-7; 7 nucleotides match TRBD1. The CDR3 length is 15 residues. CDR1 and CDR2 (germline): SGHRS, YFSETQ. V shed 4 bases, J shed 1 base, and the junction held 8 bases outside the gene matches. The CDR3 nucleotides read TGCGCCAGCAGCCACGGGACAGAGTTTTCCTACGAGCAGTACTTC. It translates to CASSHGTEFSYEQYF.

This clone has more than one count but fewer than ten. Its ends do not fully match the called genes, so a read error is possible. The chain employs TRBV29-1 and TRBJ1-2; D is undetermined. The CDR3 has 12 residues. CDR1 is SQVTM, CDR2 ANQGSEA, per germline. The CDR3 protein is CSVDKRNYDYTF. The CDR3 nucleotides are TGCAGCGTTGACAAGCGGAACTATGACTACACCTTC.

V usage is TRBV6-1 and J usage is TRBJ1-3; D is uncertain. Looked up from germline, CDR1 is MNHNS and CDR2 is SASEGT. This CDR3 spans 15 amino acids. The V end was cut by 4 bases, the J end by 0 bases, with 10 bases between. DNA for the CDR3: TGTGCCAGCAGTGGAGGACGGAGCTCTGGAAACACCATATATTTT. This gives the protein CASSGGRSSGNTIYF.

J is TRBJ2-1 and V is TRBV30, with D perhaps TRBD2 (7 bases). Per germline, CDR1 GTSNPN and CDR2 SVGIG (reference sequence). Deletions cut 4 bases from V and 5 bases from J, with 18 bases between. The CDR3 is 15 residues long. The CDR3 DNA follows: TGTGCCTGGACCGCCCGGGGGGCAGGGAACAATGAGCAGTTCTTC. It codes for CAWTARGAGNNEQFF.

CDR3: CAWSRDRRNTEAFF. In nucleotides, the CDR3 is TGTGCCTGGAGTAGGGACAGGAGGAACACTGAAGCTTTCTTT. The V and J genes are TRBV30 and TRBJ1-1; 8 positions match TRBD1. Germline V CDR1 and CDR2: GTSNPN, SVGIG (reference sequence). After removal of 2 bases from V and 1 base from J, the junction contained 3 bases not matched to a gene. There are 14 residues in the CDR3.

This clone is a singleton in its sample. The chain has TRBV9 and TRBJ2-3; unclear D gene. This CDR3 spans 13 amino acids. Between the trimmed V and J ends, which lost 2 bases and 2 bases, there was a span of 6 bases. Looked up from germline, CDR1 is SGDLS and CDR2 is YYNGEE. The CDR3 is CASSVENTDTQYF. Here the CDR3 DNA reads TGTGCCAGCAGCGTGGAAAACACAGATACGCAGTATTTT. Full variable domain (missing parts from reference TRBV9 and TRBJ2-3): DSGVTQTPKHLITATGQRVTLRCSPRSGDLSVYWYQQSLDQGLQFLIQYYNGEERAKGNILERFSAQQFPDLHSELNLSSLELGDSALYFCASSVENTDTQYFGPGTRLTVL.